This T cell receptor (beta chain) was retrieved from a study of identical twins. Germline-derived CDR1 and CDR2 are PRHDT and FYEKMQ (reference sequence). V lost 6 bases to trimming and J lost 7 bases; unmatched junction nucleotides: 4. The CDR3 spans 14 residues. Via MiXCR, TCRdb re-called the 5' RACE reads, giving one row per CDR3 protein. The sample lists 500,000 to 600,000 distinct CDR3 sequences, 22% occurring once. This sample also appeared in a second study, on T cells expressing NK-cell markers.

The TCR comes from a woman younger than 30 in good health. Material: CD4+ T cells sorted from blood. The chain combines TRBV13 with TRBJ2-4; 12 bases are a match to TRBD2. CDR3 coding DNA: TGTGCCAGCAGGACTAGCGGGAGTAGGAACATTCAGTACTTC. Its translation is CASRTSGSRNIQYF.